The sample holds many counts of the clone carrying this TCR beta chain. Its specificity is unknown. This sample was included in a study of response to subunit inactivated influenza vaccine. TCRdb recomputed calls from the RT-PCR reads with MiXCR, one row per CDR3 protein. The sample lists roughly 700,000 distinct CDR3 sequences; approximately 14% were seen once. Study results and caveats: Each seasonal influenza vaccination, the authors suggested, recruits few new T cells.

Trimming removed 5 bases at V and 3 bases at J, with 16 bases between. The V gene's germline CDR1 is SEHNR and CDR2 FQNEAQ (reference sequence). CDR3 length: 15 amino acids. The rearrangement uses TRBV7-9 and TRBJ1-2; possible D gene TRBD1, 6 bases. The sequencing here drew on PBMCs from blood, taken 14 days before vaccination. The source of this sequence is a man aged 50-60 years who received an inactivated influenza vaccine. CDR3 residues: CASSGGGRADYGYTF. Here the CDR3 DNA reads TGTGCCAGCAGCGGGGGGGGCAGGGCAGACTATGGCTACACCTTC.